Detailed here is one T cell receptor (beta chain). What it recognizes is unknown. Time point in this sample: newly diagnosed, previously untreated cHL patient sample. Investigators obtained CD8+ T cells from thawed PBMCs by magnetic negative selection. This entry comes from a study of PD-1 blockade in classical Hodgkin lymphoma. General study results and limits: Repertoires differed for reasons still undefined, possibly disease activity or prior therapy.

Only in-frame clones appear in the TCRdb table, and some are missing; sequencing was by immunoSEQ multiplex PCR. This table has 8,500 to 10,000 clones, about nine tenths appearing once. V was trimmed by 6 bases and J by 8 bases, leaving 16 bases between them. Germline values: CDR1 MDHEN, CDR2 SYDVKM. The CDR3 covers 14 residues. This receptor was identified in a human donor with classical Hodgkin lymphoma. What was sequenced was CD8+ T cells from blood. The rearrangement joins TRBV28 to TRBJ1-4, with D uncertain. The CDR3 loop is CASSPRGPVEKLFF. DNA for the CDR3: TGTGCCAGCAGCCCACGAGGGCCGGTAGAAAAACTGTTTTTT.